This T cell receptor (beta chain) was sequenced during a study of T-cell reconstitution after alpha-beta-depleted transplantation in children (dated by TCRdb to about 2016). In terms of the full investigation: The study quantitatively tracked T-cell immune reconstitution after TCRalphabeta/CD19-depleted allogeneic hematopoietic cell transplantation in children using TCR repertoire profiling. General conclusions and limits of the study: Hyperexpanded clone frequencies declined over subsequent months; after one year, T-cell counts and TCRbeta diversity were mostly attributed to newly produced T cells. The apparently early alphabetaT-cell count recovery about two months after transplant was reportedly dependent on only several hundred rapidly expanded clones derived from non-depleted graft cells. In some patients, the high TCRbeta diversity seen at day 60 was put down to recipient T cells and intrathymic progenitors that had survived conditioning.

The label giving this sample's treatment or condition can be read as: allogeneic hematopoietic cell transplantation with graft depleted of TCRalphabeta T cells and CD19 B cells. Transplant recipients were children who received TCRalphabeta/CD19-depleted allogeneic hematopoietic cell grafts. The germline V and J ends show losses of 1 base and 6 bases respectively, and no gene match explains 12 bases of the junction. The cysteine opens and the phenylalanine closes a CDR3 of 18 amino acids. Just CDR3 DNA is preserved here, 54 bases in frame from base 1. CDR1 and CDR2, looked up from the germline V gene (reference sequence), are SGHAT and FQDESV. The table lists this clonotype with a few counts. Its antigen specificity is not known. No much larger clonotype is one base removed from it; base qualities were not supplied. Library preparation employed PCR. Data came from an Illumina HiSeq 2500. TCR libraries were prepared with molecular barcoding, using unique molecular identifiers to normalize TCRbeta repertoire quantification. TCRdb trimmed the raw reads at Q25, called clones with MiXCR and kept productive beta chains. Every entry covers one CDR3 protein and lists the most common genes and DNA from its rows. Here the sample has approximately 500,000 distinct CDR3 sequences; around 27% occur a single time. Jointly, the top ten make up under 45% of the sample.

The sequence came from a boy under two years old with Wiskott-Aldrich syndrome, due to receive a stem cell transplant. Rearrangement joined TRBV11-1 to TRBJ2-2; a stretch of 9 junction bases matches TRBD2. The specimen was PBMCs, collected before TCRalphabeta/CD19-depleted stem cell transplant. This receptor carries the CDR3 CASSLEKASGNGAGELFF. DNA sequence: TGTGCCAGCAGCTTAGAAAAGGCTAGCGGGAATGGCGCCGGGGAGCTGTTTTTT.